Sequencing of this T cell receptor beta chain was carried out in a study of T cells in Graves' hyperthyroidism and ophthalmopathy. Points from the study as a whole: Most thyroid clonotypes expanded above 0.001 were also detected in blood.

Researchers took RNA transcripts and amplified the TCR beta CDR3 regions from them. An initial round of RT-PCR targeting the TCR CDR3 relied on the HTBI primer set. TCRdb independently ran MiXCR on the multiplex PCR reads; one entry per CDR3 protein. The sample shows under 450,000 distinct CDR3 sequences, 15% to 18% of them seen only once. Graves' hyperthyroidism showing no ophthalmopathy progression within 18 months was considered stable. Patients between 18 and 65 years old had hyperthyroidism, newly diagnosed and lasting under 2 months. Diagnostic assessment was based on clinical symptoms, serum thyroxine and TRAb, thyroid ultrasound and orbital computed tomography. The sample holds many counts of this clonotype. Its antigen is currently unknown. The clonotype was recovered from a woman younger than 35 with Graves' hyperthyroidism. The specimen was blood.

CDR3 nucleotides: TGTGCCAGCAGTTTGTCTCCGGTTTCCTATGGCTACACCTTC. Residues: CASSLSPVSYGYTF. This sequence joins TRBV12-3 or TRBV12-4 and TRBJ1-2, with D hard to call. The CDR3 extends over 14 amino acids. The ends were cut back, 3 bases at V and 4 bases at J, with 12 bases in the middle.